A single sample is the source of the 2 T cell receptor beta chains below, sequenced in a study of monozygotic twins with inflammatory bowel disease. TCRdb reprocessed the 5' RACE reads and keeps a single row for each CDR3 protein, giving no DNA. This sample's table reports 85,000 to 110,000 distinct CDR3 sequences. Specimen: blood. These receptors were obtained from a human donor with ulcerative colitis or Crohn's disease, or a healthy co-twin of an affected twin (not recorded which).

This rearrangement joins TRBV5-4 to TRBJ2-3; absent DNA, TCRdb's TRBD1 call cannot be checked. The CDR3 totals 14 residues. Germline V gene lookup returns CDR1 SGHNT and CDR2 YYREEE (reference sequence). This CDR3 is CASSDGQGTDTQYF.

J is TRBJ2-7 and V is TRBV4-3; TCRdb calls TRBD2, which cannot be checked without DNA. This CDR3 spans 15 amino acids. Germline V CDR1 and CDR2: LGHNA, YSLEER. The CDR3 here is CASSQAPGLNYEQYF.